The 3 T cell receptor beta chains below come from one sample, sequenced in a study of cytomegalovirus exposure and HLA in healthy donors. The PCR contained 60 Vbeta and 13 Jbeta primers. Only in-frame clones appear in the TCRdb table, and some are missing; sequencing was by immunoSEQ multiplex PCR. The table shows roughly 100,000 clones, with around 70% occurring only once. The sample comprised PBMCs. Receptors originate from a man in his forties in good health and CMV-seropositive.

V is TRBV12-5 and J is TRBJ1-1; possibly TRBD1 for D (5 bases). This CDR3 comprises 13 residues. CDR1 is LGHNT and CDR2 is FRNRAP in the germline V gene. Trimming pared 1 base from V and 5 bases from J, leaving 8 bases between. The DNA for the CDR3 is TGTGCTAGTGGTTTGGGGGGGGGTACTGAAGCTTTCTTT. This gives the protein CASGLGGGTEAFF.

Only a few counts were recorded for this clone. The V gene is TRBV29-1, the J gene TRBJ2-3, with 9 bases aligning to TRBD2. This CDR3 has 14 amino acids. The J segment lost 3 bases and the V segment lost 8 bases, leaving 9 bases of the junction unmatched. Germline V gene sequence: CDR1 SQVTM, CDR2 ANQGSEA. In DNA form, the CDR3 reads TGCAGCTTTAATAGCGGGAGTTTGACAGATACGCAGTATTTT. Translating gives CSFNSGSLTDTQYF.

The gene calls are TRBV18 and TRBJ2-3; 11 bases are shared with TRBD2. After removal of 4 bases from V and 6 bases from J, the junction contained 6 bases not matched to a gene. CDR1 is KGHSH and CDR2 is LQKENI in the germline V gene. This CDR3 has 15 amino acids. The CDR3 spells CASSLSSGRRDTQYF. CDR3 nucleotide sequence: TGTGCCAGCTCACTCTCTAGCGGGAGGCGGGATACGCAGTATTTT. The variable domain in full, with the rest retrieved from reference TRBV18 and TRBJ2-3, is NAGVMQNPRHLVRRRGQEARLRCSPMKGHSHVYWYRQLPEEGLKFMVYLQKENIIDESGMPKERFSAEFPKEGPSILRIQQVVRGDSAAYFCASSLSSGRRDTQYFGPGTRLTVL.